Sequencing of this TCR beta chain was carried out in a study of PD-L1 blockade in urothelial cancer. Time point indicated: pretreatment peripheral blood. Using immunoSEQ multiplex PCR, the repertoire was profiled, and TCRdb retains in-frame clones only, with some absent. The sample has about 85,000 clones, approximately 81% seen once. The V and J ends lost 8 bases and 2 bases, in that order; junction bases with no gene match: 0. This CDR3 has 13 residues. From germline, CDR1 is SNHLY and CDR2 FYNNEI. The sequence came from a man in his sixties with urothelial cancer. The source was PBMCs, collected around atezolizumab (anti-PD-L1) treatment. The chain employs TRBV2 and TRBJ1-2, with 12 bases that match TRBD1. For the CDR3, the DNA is TGTGCCAGCGGGACAGGGGGCAACTATGGCTACACCTTC. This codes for CASGTGGNYGYTF.